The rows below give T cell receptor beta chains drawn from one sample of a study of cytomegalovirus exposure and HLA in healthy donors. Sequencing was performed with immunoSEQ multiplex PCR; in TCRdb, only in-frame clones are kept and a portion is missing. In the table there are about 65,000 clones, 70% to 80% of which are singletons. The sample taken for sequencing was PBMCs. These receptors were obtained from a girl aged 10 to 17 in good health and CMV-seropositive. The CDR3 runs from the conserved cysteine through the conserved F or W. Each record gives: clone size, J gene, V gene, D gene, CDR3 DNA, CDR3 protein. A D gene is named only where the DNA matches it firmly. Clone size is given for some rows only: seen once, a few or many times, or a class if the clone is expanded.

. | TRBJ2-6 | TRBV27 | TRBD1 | TGTGCCAGCAGTTCCCGGGACAGGTATTTCCTGACTTTC | CASSSRDRYFLTF
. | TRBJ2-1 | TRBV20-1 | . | TGCAGTGCTTCGACAAGCCCCGAGCAGTTCTTC | CSASTSPEQFF
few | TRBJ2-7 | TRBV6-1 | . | TGTGCCAGCATCTTTACCGGGACATCGGCTTTCGAGCAGTACTTC | CASIFTGTSAFEQYF
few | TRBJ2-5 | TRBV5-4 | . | TGTGCCAGCAGCGGATCTAGCGTCCAAGAGACCCAGTACTTC | CASSGSSVQETQYF
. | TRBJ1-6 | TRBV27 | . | TGTGCCAGCAGTTTCCGGGTGGCCTATAATTCACCCCTCCACTTT | CASSFRVAYNSPLHF
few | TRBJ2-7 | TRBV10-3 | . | TGTGCCATCAGTGGACGGGGGGCTCGCGAGCAGTACTTC | CAISGRGAREQYF
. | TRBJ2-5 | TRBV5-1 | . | TGCGCCAGCTCCAAGACAAGCGGTGGGGAGACCCAGTACTTC | CASSKTSGGETQYF
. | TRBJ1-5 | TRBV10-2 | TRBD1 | TGCGCCAGCAGTTTGGACAGGGTCAATCAGCCCCAGCATTTT | CASSLDRVNQPQHF
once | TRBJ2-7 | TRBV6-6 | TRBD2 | TGTGCCAGCAGTTCCGGCCCTAGCGGGGGGGCCGATGAGCAGTACTTC | CASSSGPSGGADEQYF
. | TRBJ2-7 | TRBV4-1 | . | TGCGCCAGCAGCCGGCCCACGGGCGGAGGTGAGCAGTACTTC | CASSRPTGGGEQYF
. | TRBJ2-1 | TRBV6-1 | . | TGTGCCAGCAGTGAATGGCAGGTGTGGTACAATGAGCAGTTCTTC | CASSEWQVWYNEQFF
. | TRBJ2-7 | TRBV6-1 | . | TGTGCCAGCAGTGTACAGGCCCTTGTGGGCTACGAGCAGTACTTC | CASSVQALVGYEQYF
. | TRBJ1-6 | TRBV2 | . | TGTGCCAGCAGTGCCCGTCCCAATTCACCCCTCCACTTT | CASSARPNSPLHF
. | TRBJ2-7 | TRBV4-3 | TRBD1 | TGCGCCAGCAGCCACTCCGGGACAGGGGGCTACGAGCAGTACTTC | CASSHSGTGGYEQYF
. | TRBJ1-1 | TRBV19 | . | TGTGCCAGTAATCGGAGAACTGAAGCTTTCTTT | CASNRRTEAFF
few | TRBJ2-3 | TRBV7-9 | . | TGTGCCAGCAGCTTAGGCCCGGGGGATACGCAGTATTTT | CASSLGPGDTQYF
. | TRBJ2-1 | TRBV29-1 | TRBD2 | TGCAGCGTTTATACTAGCGGGAGGCGCTACAATGAGCAGTTCTTC | CSVYTSGRRYNEQFF
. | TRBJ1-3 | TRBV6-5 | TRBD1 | TGTGCCAGCGGCAGGGGGGACAGGGCTGGAAACACCATATATTTT | CASGRGDRAGNTIYF
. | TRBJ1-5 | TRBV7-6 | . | TGTGCCAGCAGCTTACAGGGATATCAGCCCCAGCATTTT | CASSLQGYQPQHF
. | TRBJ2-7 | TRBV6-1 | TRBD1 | TGTGCCAACCAGGGGGCGGGGAACGAGCAGTACTTC | CANQGAGNEQYF
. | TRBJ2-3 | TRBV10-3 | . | TGTGCCATCAGTGAGTCCCCGGGTCCAGATACGCAGTATTTT | CAISESPGPDTQYF
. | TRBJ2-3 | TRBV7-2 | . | TGTGCCAGCAGCTTAGCATCCCTCGGCACAGATACGCAGTATTTT | CASSLASLGTDTQYF
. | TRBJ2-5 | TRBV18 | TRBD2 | TGTGCCAGCTCACCAGCGGGAGGAGAGACCCAGTACTTC | CASSPAGGETQYF
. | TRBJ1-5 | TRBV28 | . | TGTGCCAGCAGTTTCTTTGGCAATCAGCCCCAGCATTTT | CASSFFGNQPQHF
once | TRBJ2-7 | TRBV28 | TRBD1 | TGTGCCAGCAGCCAGGGGGCTCTCGAGCAGTACTTC | CASSQGALEQYF
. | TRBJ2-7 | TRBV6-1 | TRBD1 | TGTGCCAGCAGTGCCGGGACAGGGTCCTACGAGCAGTACTTC | CASSAGTGSYEQYF
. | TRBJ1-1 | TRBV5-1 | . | TGCGCCAGCAGCTTGGGTGGGTGGAGGGAAGCTTTCTTT | CASSLGGWREAFF
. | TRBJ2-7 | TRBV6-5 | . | TGTGCCAGCAGTTATGGGGCCCTCCCCTACGAGCAGTACTTC | CASSYGALPYEQYF
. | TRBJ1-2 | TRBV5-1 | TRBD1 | TGCGCCAGCAGCCTTCAGACAGGGGCTTTCTATGGCTACACCTTC | CASSLQTGAFYGYTF
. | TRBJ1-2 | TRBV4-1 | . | TGCGCCAGCAGCCACCCGGGGTCTAACTATGGCTACACCTTC | CASSHPGSNYGYTF
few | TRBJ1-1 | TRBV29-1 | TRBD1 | TGCAGCGTCCAAAGGGGGCTGGGCACTGAAGCTTTCTTT | CSVQRGLGTEAFF
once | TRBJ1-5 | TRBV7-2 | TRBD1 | TGTGCCAGCAGCTATTTTCCGGGACAGTCCTCCCATCAGCCCCAGCATTTT | CASSYFPGQSSHQPQHF
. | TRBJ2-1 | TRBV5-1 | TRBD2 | TGCGCCAGCAGCCCCGGGACTAGCGGAAATAAACAGTTCTTC | CASSPGTSGNKQFF
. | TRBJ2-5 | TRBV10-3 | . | TGTGCCATCAGTGAGTCGTTGGGGAGGGGGACCCAAGAGACCCAGTACTTC | CAISESLGRGTQETQYF
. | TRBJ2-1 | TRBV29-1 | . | TGCAGCGTTGGGGGGGTTACTAGTGGGGAGCAGTTCTTC | CSVGGVTSGEQFF
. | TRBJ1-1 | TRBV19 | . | TGTGCCAGTAGTATAGACTTCCCCGGTGAAGCTTTCTTT | CASSIDFPGEAFF
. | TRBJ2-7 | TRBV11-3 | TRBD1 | TGTGCCAGCAGCTTGGACAGGGGGATTGCCTACGAGCAGTACTTC | CASSLDRGIAYEQYF
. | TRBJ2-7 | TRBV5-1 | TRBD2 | TGCGCCAGCAGCTTGGATACTAGCGGGACCTACGAGCAGTACTTC | CASSLDTSGTYEQYF
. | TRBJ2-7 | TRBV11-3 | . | TGTGCCAGCAGCTTGGAGACTAGTTACGAGCAGTACTTC | CASSLETSYEQYF
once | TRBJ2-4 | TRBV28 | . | TGTGCCAGCAGTTTGTGGGCTGCCAAAAACATTCAGTACTTC | CASSLWAAKNIQYF
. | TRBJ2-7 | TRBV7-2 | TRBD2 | TGTGCCAGCACAAGCGGGAGGTCGTACGAGCAGTACTTC | CASTSGRSYEQYF
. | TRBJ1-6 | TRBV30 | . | TGTGCCTGGAGTGTGGGGGGTTCACCCCTCCACTTT | CAWSVGGSPLHF
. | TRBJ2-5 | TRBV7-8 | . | TGTGCCAGCAGCCCCCAGTCCACCTTGTACCAAGAGACCCAGTACTTC | CASSPQSTLYQETQYF
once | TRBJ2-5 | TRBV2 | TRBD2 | TGTGCCAGCTGGTTGGCGGGAGCCTCAGAGACCCAGTACTTC | CASWLAGASETQYF
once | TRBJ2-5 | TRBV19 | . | TGTGCCAGTAGTATAGTCCTGCAAGAGACCCAGTACTTC | CASSIVLQETQYF
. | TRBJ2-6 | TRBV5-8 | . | TGTGCCAGCAGCTCTCTAGCCTCTGGGGCCAACGTCCTGACTTTC | CASSSLASGANVLTF
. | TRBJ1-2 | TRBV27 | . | TGTGCCAGCACAGAAATGGGCACCTCAGGTGGCTACACCTTC | CASTEMGTSGGYTF
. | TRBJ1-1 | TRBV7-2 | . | TGTGCCAGCAGCTTAACTGTACTCAACACTGAAGCTTTCTTT | CASSLTVLNTEAFF
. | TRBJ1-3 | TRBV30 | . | TGTGCCTGGAGTGGGACATACTCTGGAAACACCATATATTTT | CAWSGTYSGNTIYF
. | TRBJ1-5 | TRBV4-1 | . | TGCGCCAGCAGCCAGGGTCCGGCAGGGATCATGCAGCCCCAGCATTTT | CASSQGPAGIMQPQHF
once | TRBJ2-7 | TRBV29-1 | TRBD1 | TGCAGCGTGTGGACAGGGGCCTCCTACGAGCAGTACTTC | CSVWTGASYEQYF
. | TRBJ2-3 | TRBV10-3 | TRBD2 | TGTGCCACCGGGACTAGCGGGAGCACAGATACGCAGTATTTT | CATGTSGSTDTQYF
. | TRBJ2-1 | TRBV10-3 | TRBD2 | TGTGCCATCAGTGAGTCGGGACTAGAACAGGGCAATGAGCAGTTCTTC | CAISESGLEQGNEQFF
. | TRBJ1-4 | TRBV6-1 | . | TGTGCCAGCAGTGGGGCCTCACTGGGAAAACTGTTTTTT | CASSGASLGKLFF
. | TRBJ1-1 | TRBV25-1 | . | TGTGCCAGCAGTGAATCTAACACTGAAGCTTTCTTT | CASSESNTEAFF
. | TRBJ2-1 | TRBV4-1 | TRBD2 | TGCGCCAGCAGGACGACTAGCGTTTCCTACAATGAGCAGTTCTTC | CASRTTSVSYNEQFF
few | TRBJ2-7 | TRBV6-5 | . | TGTGCCAGCAGAACCAGGGGTGGATATTACGAGCAGTACTTC | CASRTRGGYYEQYF
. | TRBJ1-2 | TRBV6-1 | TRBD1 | TGTGCCAGCAGGGCCGGGACAGGGGGTTATTATGGCTACACCTTC | CASRAGTGGYYGYTF
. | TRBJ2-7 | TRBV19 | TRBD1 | TGTGCCAGTAGTAAGGGACAGGGGTCCTACGAGCAGTACTTC | CASSKGQGSYEQYF
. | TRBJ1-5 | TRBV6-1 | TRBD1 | TGTGCCAGCAGCCACAGGGGACAGAGCAATCAGCCCCAGCATTTT | CASSHRGQSNQPQHF